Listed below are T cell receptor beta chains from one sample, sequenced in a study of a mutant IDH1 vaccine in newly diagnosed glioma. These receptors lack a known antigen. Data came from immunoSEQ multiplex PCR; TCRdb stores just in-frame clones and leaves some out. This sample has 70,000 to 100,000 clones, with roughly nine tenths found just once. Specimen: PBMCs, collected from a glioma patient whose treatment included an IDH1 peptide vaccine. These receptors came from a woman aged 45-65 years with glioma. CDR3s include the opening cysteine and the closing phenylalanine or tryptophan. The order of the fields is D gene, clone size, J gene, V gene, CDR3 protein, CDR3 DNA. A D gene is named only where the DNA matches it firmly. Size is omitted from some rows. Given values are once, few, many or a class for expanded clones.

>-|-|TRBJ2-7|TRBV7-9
CASSLDGGTSYEQYF
TGTGCCAGCAGCTTAGATGGAGGCACCTCCTACGAGCAGTACTTC
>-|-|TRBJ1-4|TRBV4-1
CASSSRRGGPTNEKLFF
TGCGCCAGCAGCTCCCGCCGAGGGGGGCCAACTAATGAAAAACTGTTTTTT
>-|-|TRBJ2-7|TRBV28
CASTFRDGHYEQYF
TGTGCCAGCACCTTCCGCGACGGACACTACGAGCAGTACTTC
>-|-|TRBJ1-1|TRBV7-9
CASSLVGRGAFF
TGTGCCAGCAGCTTAGTCGGTCGTGGAGCTTTCTTT
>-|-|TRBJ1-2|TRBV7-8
CASSASSGTGPVATF
TGTGCCAGCAGCGCATCCTCGGGGACTGGTCCGGTAGCCACCTTC
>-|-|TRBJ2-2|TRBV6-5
CASSQNTGELFF
TGTGCCAGCAGCCAGAACACCGGGGAGCTGTTTTTT
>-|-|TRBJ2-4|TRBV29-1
CSVDIADGNIQYF
TGCAGCGTTGATATCGCCGATGGAAACATTCAGTACTTC
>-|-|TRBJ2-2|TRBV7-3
CASSLSRNTGELFF
TGTGCCAGCAGCTTAAGTCGGAACACCGGGGAGCTGTTTTTT
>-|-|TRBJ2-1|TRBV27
CASSLSAKGGEQFF
TGTGCCAGCAGTTTATCGGCCAAGGGCGGGGAGCAGTTCTTC
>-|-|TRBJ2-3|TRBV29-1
CSGRKGTDTQYF
TGCAGCGGTCGCAAGGGCACAGATACGCAGTATTTT
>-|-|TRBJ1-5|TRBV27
CASSLLRPGYNQPQHF
TGTGCCAGCAGTTTATTGCGGCCAGGGTACAATCAGCCCCAGCATTTT
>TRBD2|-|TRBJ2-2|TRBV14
CASSRTSLGTGELFF
TGTGCCAGCAGTAGGACTAGCCTCGGCACCGGGGAGCTGTTTTTT
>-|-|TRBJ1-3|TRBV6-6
CASSHDSGNTIYF
TGTGCCAGCAGCCATGACTCTGGAAACACCATATATTTT
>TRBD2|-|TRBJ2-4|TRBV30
CAWSVRSAGGNIQYF
TGTGCCTGGAGTGTACGGTCTGCGGGAGGAAACATTCAGTACTTC
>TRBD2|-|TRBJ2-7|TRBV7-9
CASSLVSSGSYFYEQYF
TGTGCCAGCAGCTTAGTCTCTAGCGGGAGTTACTTCTACGAGCAGTACTTC
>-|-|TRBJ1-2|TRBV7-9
CASSKETENGYTF
TGTGCCAGCAGCAAGGAGACAGAGAATGGCTACACCTTC
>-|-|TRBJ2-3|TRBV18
CASSLTVQGGDTQYF
TGTGCCAGCTCCCTCACCGTTCAGGGAGGCGATACGCAGTATTTT
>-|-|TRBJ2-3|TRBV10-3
CAISHPVGGDTQYF
TGTGCCATCAGTCACCCGGTAGGGGGAGATACGCAGTATTTT
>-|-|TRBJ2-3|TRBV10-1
CASSVEGSDTQYF
TGCGCCAGCAGTGTTGAGGGATCAGATACGCAGTATTTT
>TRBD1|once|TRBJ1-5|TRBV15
CATSRDTLDRGRQPQHF
TGTGCCACCAGCAGAGACACGCTGGACAGGGGGCGGCAGCCCCAGCATTTT
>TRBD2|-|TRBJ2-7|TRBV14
CASSQRREGEQYF
TGTGCCAGCAGCCAACGGCGGGAGGGCGAGCAGTACTTC
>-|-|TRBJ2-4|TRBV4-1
CASSFRVALKNIQYF
TGCGCCAGCAGCTTCCGAGTAGCGCTAAAAAACATTCAGTACTTC
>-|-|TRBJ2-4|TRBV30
CAWGHAGGRIQYF
TGTGCCTGGGGACATGCAGGGGGGCGCATTCAGTACTTC
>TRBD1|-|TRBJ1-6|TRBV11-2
CASSSLQGIGSPLHF
TGTGCCAGCAGCTCACTACAGGGGATCGGGTCACCCCTCCACTTT
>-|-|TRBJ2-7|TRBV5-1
CASSLNRENKQYF
TGCGCCAGCAGCCTCAACAGGGAAAATAAGCAGTACTTC
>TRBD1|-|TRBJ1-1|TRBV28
CASRRRGLRHTEAFF
TGTGCCAGCAGACGTAGGGGGCTCCGACACACTGAAGCTTTCTTT
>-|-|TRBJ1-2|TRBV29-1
CSVDTAEYGYTF
TGCAGCGTTGACACGGCAGAATATGGCTACACCTTC
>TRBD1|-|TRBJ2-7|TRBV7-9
CASSLVEGATYEQYF
TGTGCCAGCAGCTTAGTTGAGGGGGCTACCTACGAGCAGTACTTC
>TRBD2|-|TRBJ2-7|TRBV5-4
CASSFLRDSGSSYEQYF
TGTGCCAGCAGCTTCCTCAGAGATAGCGGGAGCTCCTACGAGCAGTACTTC
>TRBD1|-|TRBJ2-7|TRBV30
CAWSIGQGAGYEQYF
TGTGCCTGGAGTATAGGACAGGGGGCTGGCTACGAGCAGTACTTC
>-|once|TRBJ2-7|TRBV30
CAWSFTGYYEQYF
TGTGCCTGGAGTTTCACAGGGTACTACGAGCAGTACTTC
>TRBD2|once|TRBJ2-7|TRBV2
CASRGSLAGVYEQYF
TGTGCCAGCAGGGGGAGCCTAGCGGGAGTGTACGAGCAGTACTTC
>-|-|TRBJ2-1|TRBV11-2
CASSLGDEREQFF
TGTGCCAGCAGCTTAGGGGACGAAAGGGAGCAGTTCTTC
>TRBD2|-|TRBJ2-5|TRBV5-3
CARSLAKQRRGGQETQYF
TGTGCCAGAAGCTTGGCTAAACAGCGGCGCGGGGGCCAAGAGACCCAGTACTTC